What follows are 18 T cell receptor beta chains derived from one specimen sequenced in a study of radiation and T cells in renal cell carcinoma. The protocol was immunoSEQ multiplex PCR, while the TCRdb copy is restricted to in-frame clones and leaves out a portion. The sample records roughly 86,000 clones, around four fifths being singletons. As to time point: blood 4 weeks post-SBRT, at nephrectomy. Treatment indicated: 15 Gy SBRT to primary tumor, nephrectomy 4 weeks later. Sample: blood, taken from a patient whose treatment included radiotherapy and nephrectomy. These receptors were collected from a man in his fifties or sixties with renal cell carcinoma.

This chain uses TRBV6-4 with TRBJ2-1; TRBD2 matches at 9 bases. The CDR3 loop spans 16 amino acids. Germline CDR1 reads MRHNA; CDR2 reads SNTAGT. The J segment lost 4 bases and the V segment lost 0 bases, leaving 4 bases of the junction unmatched. The CDR3 reads CASSDSSAGGYNEQFF. CDR3 DNA: TGTGCCAGCAGTGACTCGTCAGCGGGAGGATACAATGAGCAGTTCTTC.

Here the CDR3 reads CASSFLVAGGDEQFF. In nucleotides, the CDR3 is TGTGCCAGCAGCTTTCTAGTAGCGGGAGGTGATGAGCAGTTCTTC. The chain joins TRBV7-2 to TRBJ2-1, with 10 nucleotides matching TRBD2. Losses at the gene ends were 3 bases for V and 8 bases for J; bases not matched to a gene: 7. Germline V gene lookup returns CDR1 SGHTA and CDR2 FQGNSA. This CDR3 spans 15 amino acids.

The chain links TRBV4-2 to TRBJ2-1; no definite D call. The ends were cut back, 1 base at V and 6 bases at J, with 16 bases in the middle. CDR1 is LGHNA, CDR2 YNFKEQ, per germline. CDR3 length equals 16 residues. CDR3 sequence (DNA): TGTGCCAGCAGCCAAGCGCCTAGTCCCCCTAGCAATGAGCAGTTCTTC. It translates to CASSQAPSPPSNEQFF.

The rearrangement uses TRBV5-4 and TRBJ2-3; D might be TRBD2 (5 bases). CDR3 length: 15 amino acids. The germline CDR1 and CDR2 sequences are SGHNT and YYREEE (reference sequence). Deletions cut 7 bases from V and 0 bases from J, with 15 bases between. The CDR3 loop is CASRSGYTSTDTQYF. The DNA for the CDR3 is TGTGCCAGCCGGAGCGGATATACTAGCACAGATACGCAGTATTTT.

This clone was seen once. The chain recombines TRBV7-2 with TRBJ2-3; 9 nucleotides match TRBD1. Trimming took 1 base from V and 3 from J; bases not matched to a gene: 5. Germline loops: CDR1 SGHTA, CDR2 FQGNSA. The CDR3 runs to 16 residues. The CDR3 region is CASSLVGTGFTDTQYF. The CDR3 bases are TGTGCCAGCAGCTTAGTTGGGACAGGGTTTACAGATACGCAGTATTTT.

The chain has TRBV7-6 and TRBJ2-1, with TRBD1 identical over 7 bases. Germline V gene lookup returns CDR1 SGHVS and CDR2 FNYEAQ. CDR3 length: 16 amino acids. The J segment lost 4 bases and the V segment lost 5 bases, leaving 11 bases of the junction unmatched. The CDR3 sequence: CASSRRTTGLYNEQFF. DNA for the CDR3: TGTGCCAGCAGCCGGAGAACGACAGGGCTTTACAATGAGCAGTTCTTC.

The chain employs TRBV7-3 and TRBJ2-2; D might be TRBD2 (6 bases). The V gene lost 8 bases and the J gene lost 4 bases, with 14 bases spanning the gap. CDR3 length: 14 residues. CDR1 and CDR2 from the germline V gene are SGHTA and FQGTGA. The CDR3 DNA reads as TGTGCCAGCGCACGAGGAGGGTCCACCGGGGAGCTGTTTTTT. Its translation is CASARGGSTGELFF. The entire variable domain, with the rest obtained from reference TRBV7-3 and TRBJ2-2, is as follows: GAGVSQTPSNKVTEKGKYVELRCDPISGHTALYWYRQSLGQGPEFLIYFQGTGAADDSGLPNDRFFAVRPEGSVSTLKIQRTERGDSAVYLCASARGGSTGELFFGEGSRLTVL.

This clone appeared a few times. V gene TRBV4-2 combines with J gene TRBJ1-1, with no clear D. V gave up 2 bases and J gave up 4 bases, with 11 bases separating them. This CDR3 region has 14 residues. The germline V gene encodes CDR1 LGHNA and CDR2 YNFKEQ. CDR3 residues: CASSQSLPGTEAFF. The CDR3, as DNA: TGTGCCAGCAGCCAATCGCTTCCAGGCACTGAAGCTTTCTTT.

The chain has TRBV7-9 and TRBJ1-1; TRBD1 is a possible D gene (6 bases). V lost 5 bases and J 8 bases, leaving 21 bases between the germline ends. The CDR3 extends over 15 amino acids. Per germline, CDR1 SEHNR and CDR2 FQNEAQ (reference sequence). DNA of the CDR3: TGTGCCAGCAGCCCGAGACTGGACAGACCAAAGGAAGCTTTCTTT. Residues: CASSPRLDRPKEAFF.

The chain couples TRBV9 to TRBJ1-5; D perhaps matches TRBD1 (6 bases). The CDR3 sequence is 14 residues long. Per germline, CDR1 SGDLS and CDR2 YYNGEE. The germline V and J ends were trimmed by 4 bases and 6 bases, with 14 bases remaining between them. CDR3 bases: TGTGCCAGCAGCCCCAACAGGGATTTTCAGCCCCAGCATTTT. Amino acid sequence: CASSPNRDFQPQHF.

The gene calls are TRBV21-1 and TRBJ2-5; TRBD2 is the table's D call and was not checked against the DNA. TRBV21-1 is described as a pseudogene. The length of the CDR3 is 11 residues. Written as DNA, the CDR3 is TGTGCCAGCAGCCCGCAAGAGACCCAGTACTTC. This translates into CASSPQETQYF.

The chain is built from TRBV6-1 and TRBJ1-1; a weak D match, TRBD1 (5 bases). Per germline, CDR1 MNHNS and CDR2 SASEGT. CDR3 length: 13 residues. V was pared by 8 bases and J by 6 bases, with 16 bases between. CDR3 in amino acids: CASRTREKPEAFF. For the CDR3, the DNA is TGTGCCAGCCGAACCAGGGAGAAACCTGAAGCTTTCTTT.

The CDR3 protein is CASSISRRVNEQFF. Written as DNA, the CDR3 is TGTGCCAGTAGTATATCTAGAAGGGTAAATGAGCAGTTCTTC. The rearrangement joins TRBV19 to TRBJ2-1; no clear D. Per the germline V gene, CDR1 is LNHDA and CDR2 is SQIVND (reference sequence). The CDR3 is 14 residues long. Trimming took 2 bases from V and 7 from J, leaving 12 bases between them.

The rearrangement joins TRBV29-1 to TRBJ1-2; 9 bases align to TRBD1. The CDR3 has 13 residues. From germline, CDR1 is SQVTM and CDR2 ANQGSEA. V shed 2 bases and J 4 bases; nucleotides not matched to a gene: 2. For the CDR3, the DNA is TGCAGCGTTGAAACAGGGGGCGGCTATGGCTACACCTTC. Encoded protein: CSVETGGGYGYTF.

The chain carries TRBV18 and TRBJ1-1; perhaps TRBD1 as D (6 bases). V was clipped by 4 bases and J by 4 bases, with 10 bases between them. CDR1 is KGHSH and CDR2 is LQKENI in the germline V gene. The CDR3 totals 13 residues. CDR3 nucleotide sequence: TGTGCCAGCTCACTTGACAGGCTCACTGAAGCTTTCTTT. The encoded protein is CASSLDRLTEAFF.

The chain employs TRBV27 and TRBJ2-3; D is unclear. The V gene's germline CDR1 is MNHEY and CDR2 SMNVEV (reference sequence). V dropped 5 bases and J dropped 2 bases, with 8 bases sitting between them. This CDR3 contains 13 residues. As DNA, the CDR3 is TGTGCCAGCAGTCCCGCGGCCACAGATACGCAGTATTTT. The encoded protein is CASSPAATDTQYF.

V and J are TRBV6-5 and TRBJ1-1; 9 bases match TRBD1. The CDR3 runs to 14 residues. V was pared by 7 bases and J by 2 bases, with 5 bases of the junction left unmatched. In germline, CDR1 is MNHEY, CDR2 SVGAGI. The DNA for the CDR3 is TGTGCCAGCAAACGACAGGGGGAAAACACTGAAGCTTTCTTT. It translates to CASKRQGENTEAFF.

J is TRBJ2-3 and V is TRBV7-2; TRBD2 agrees at 7 bases. Germline CDR1 is SGHTA and CDR2 is FQGNSA. The CDR3 has 16 amino acids. V trimming: 0 bases; J trimming: 2 bases; junction bases outside the gene matches: 5. In nucleotides, the CDR3 is TGTGCCAGCAGCTTAGCGGCGGGGGTGATCACAGATACGCAGTATTTT. This translates into CASSLAAGVITDTQYF.